The following is a T cell receptor beta chain sequence with its context. What it binds is unknown. The CDR3 is made up of 19 amino acids. Trimming pared 0 bases from V and 0 bases from J, leaving 18 bases between. Germline V gene sequence: CDR1 LGHNA, CDR2 YNFKEQ. A second PCR, run for about 6 to 12 cycles, used a sample-barcoded 5' primer plus a J-beta primer mix. TCRdb re-derived calls from the 5' RACE reads in MiXCR, one entry per CDR3 protein. The sample lists 850,000 to 1,300,000 distinct CDR3 sequences; more than 40% were seen once. These data originate in a study of blood T cells in healthy people across ages. Turning to the study itself: Template switching retrieved approximately one barcoded beta molecule for each two T cells.

Study-wide results and limits: TCR beta diversity, measured per million T cells, fell in a roughly linear way with age.

This receptor was identified in a woman aged 55-70 years in good health. The V and J genes are TRBV4-2 and TRBJ1-3, with D maybe TRBD1 (6 bases). The sample was blood. The CDR3 nucleotides read TGTGCCAGCAGCCAAGATCCCTCCGGCGGACAGAGCTCTGGAAACACCATATATTTT. Translation: CASSQDPSGGQSSGNTIYF.